This T cell receptor beta chain was profiled in a study of T cell responses to AZD1222 COVID-19 vaccine. A word on this clone: Its specificity is not known.

In germline, CDR1 is LGHNA, CDR2 YSLEER. This CDR3 spans 20 amino acids. The V and J ends lost 0 bases and 0 bases respectively, with 23 bases between them. Whole-study findings and limits: Compared with day 0, the breadth and depth of the Spike-specific TCR repertoire rose significantly after two doses of AZD1222. AZD1222 recipients seropositive at baseline numbered only 6 or 7. Reportedly, nearly half of unique spike TCRs recognized epitopes outside B.1.351/B.1.1.7 mutations. The repertoires were collected only after the peak T cell response.

Data came from immunoSEQ multiplex PCR; TCRdb stores just in-frame clones and leaves some out. The table shows about 140,000 clones, with around 90% occurring only once. The starting material was peripheral blood, obtained on day 0 of AZD1222 vaccination. V usage is TRBV4-3 and J usage is TRBJ1-1; maybe TRBD1 (5 bases). The clonotype comes from an adult in good health. The CDR3 sequence is CASSQEGLRGFEVVNTEAFF. The CDR3 DNA is TGCGCCAGCAGCCAAGAAGGTCTACGGGGGTTTGAGGTCGTGAACACTGAAGCTTTCTTT.